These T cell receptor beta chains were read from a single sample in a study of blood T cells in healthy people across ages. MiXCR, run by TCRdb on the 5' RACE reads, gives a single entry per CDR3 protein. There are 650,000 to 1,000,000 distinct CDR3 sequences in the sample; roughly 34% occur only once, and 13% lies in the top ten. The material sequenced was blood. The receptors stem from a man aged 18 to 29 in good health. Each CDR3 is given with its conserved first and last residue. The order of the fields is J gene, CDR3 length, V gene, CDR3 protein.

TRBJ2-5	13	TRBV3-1	CASRHSIQETQYF
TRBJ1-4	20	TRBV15	CATRNGQGLEQRRPNEKLFF
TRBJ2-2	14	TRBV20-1	CSAMQTPNTGELFF
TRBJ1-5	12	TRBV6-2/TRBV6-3	CASTGPNQPQHF
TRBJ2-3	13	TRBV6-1	CASSPGATDTQYF
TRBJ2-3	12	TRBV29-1	CTIGDSTDTQYF
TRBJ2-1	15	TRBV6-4	CASSDATGSYNEQFF
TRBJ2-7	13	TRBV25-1	CASRGVGRREQYF
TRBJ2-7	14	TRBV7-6	CASSPAQSSYEQYF
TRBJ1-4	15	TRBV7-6	CASSHSSGPNEKLFF
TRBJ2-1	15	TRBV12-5	CASGQGQGAYNEQFF
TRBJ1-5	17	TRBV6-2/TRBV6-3	CASSSPRGGISNQPQHF
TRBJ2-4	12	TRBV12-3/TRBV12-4	CASSFSGKNQYF
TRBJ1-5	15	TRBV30	CAWSSGGRSNQPQHF
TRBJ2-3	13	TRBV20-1	CSAQNREGDTQYF
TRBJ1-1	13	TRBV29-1	CSVFRDTNTEAFF
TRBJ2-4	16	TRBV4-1	CASSQGPVLAKNIQYF
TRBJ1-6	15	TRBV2	CASSNRGRNNSPLHF
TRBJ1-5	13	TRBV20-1	CSASGGSNQPQHF
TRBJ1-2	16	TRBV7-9	CASSPVGPGGVYGYTF
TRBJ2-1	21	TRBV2	CASSEAPMRLAGAESYNEQFF
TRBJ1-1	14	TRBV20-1	CSASYRFGDTEAFF
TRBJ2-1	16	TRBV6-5	CASSPRLVSDYNEQFF
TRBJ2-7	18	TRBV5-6	CASSLGNARWANSYEQYF
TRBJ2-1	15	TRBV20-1	CSARPQRGGQNEQFF
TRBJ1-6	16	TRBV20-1	CSARDRGTGVNSPLHF
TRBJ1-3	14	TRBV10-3	CAISEPGTGNTIYF
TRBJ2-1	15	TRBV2	CASSLIAGAYSEQFF
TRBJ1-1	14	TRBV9	CASSQQGQGTEAFF
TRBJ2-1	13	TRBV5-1	CASRERSHNEQFF
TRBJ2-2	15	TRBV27	CASSPGGRDTGELFF
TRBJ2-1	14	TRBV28	CASSPTDRGYEQFF
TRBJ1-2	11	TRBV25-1	CASSAGRGYTF
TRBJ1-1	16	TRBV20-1	CSAESPGTRRNTEAFF
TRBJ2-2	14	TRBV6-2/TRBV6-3	CASSPGLSAGELFF
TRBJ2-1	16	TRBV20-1	CSARDLRGAVGNEQFF
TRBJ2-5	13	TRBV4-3	CASSPELANEQYF
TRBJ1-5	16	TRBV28	CASPTGAQGSNQPQHF
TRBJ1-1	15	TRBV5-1	CASATSGAGNTEAFF
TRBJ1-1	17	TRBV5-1	CASSSGHVARGDTEAFF
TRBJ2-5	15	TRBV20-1	CSARDPSGGKNEQYF
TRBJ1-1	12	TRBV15	CATSTVNTEAFF
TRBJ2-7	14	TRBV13	CASSSRTGHYEQYF
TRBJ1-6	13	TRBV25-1	CASSRDGNSPLHF
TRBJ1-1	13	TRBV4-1	CASSQPVNTEAFF
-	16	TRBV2	CACSRLHRDESCEQYF
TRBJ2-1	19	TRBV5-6	CASSLTFDTQFTSYNEQFF
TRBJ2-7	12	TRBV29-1	CSAGQATYEQYF
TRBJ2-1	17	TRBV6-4	CASSDSSKASRGNEQFF
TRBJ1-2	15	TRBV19	CASSAGTDLNYGYTF
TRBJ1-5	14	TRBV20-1	CSANPGQRAQPQHF
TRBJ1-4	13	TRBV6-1	CASRDILNEKLFF
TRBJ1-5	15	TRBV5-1	CASSPTGQSNQPQHF
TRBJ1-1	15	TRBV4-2	CASSQEAAMNTEAFF
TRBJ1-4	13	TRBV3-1	CASSQGAREKLFF
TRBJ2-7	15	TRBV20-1	CSARDPDSPYYEQYF